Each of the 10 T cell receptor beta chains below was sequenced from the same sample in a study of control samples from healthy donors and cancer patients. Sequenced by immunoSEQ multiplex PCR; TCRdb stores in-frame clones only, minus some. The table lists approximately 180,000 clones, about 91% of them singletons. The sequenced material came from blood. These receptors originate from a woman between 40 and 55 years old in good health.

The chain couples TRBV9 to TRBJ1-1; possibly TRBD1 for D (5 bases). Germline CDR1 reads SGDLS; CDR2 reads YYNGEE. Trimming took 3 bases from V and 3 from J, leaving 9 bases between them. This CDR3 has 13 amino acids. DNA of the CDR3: TGTGCCAGCAGCGCCGGGGCCCACACTGAAGCTTTCTTT. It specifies CASSAGAHTEAFF.

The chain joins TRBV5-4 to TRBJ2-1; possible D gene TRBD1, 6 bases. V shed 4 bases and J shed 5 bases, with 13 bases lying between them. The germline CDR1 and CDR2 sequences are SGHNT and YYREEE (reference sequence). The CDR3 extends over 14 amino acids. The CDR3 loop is CASSIWTANNEQFF. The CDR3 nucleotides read TGTGCCAGCAGCATATGGACAGCAAACAATGAGCAGTTCTTC.

The chain's CDR3 is CASSLFMGDEQYF. The DNA of the CDR3 is TGTGCCAGCAGCTTGTTTATGGGGGACGAGCAGTACTTC. The chain uses TRBV5-6 and TRBJ2-7; D is tentatively TRBD1 or TRBD2 (5 bases each). Per germline, CDR1 SGHDT and CDR2 YYEEEE. V dropped 1 base and J dropped 5 bases, with 10 bases sitting between them. The CDR3 is made up of 13 amino acids.

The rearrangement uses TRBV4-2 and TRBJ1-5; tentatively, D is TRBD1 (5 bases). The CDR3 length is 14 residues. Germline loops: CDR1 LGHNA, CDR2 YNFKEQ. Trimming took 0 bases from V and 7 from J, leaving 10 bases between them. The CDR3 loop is CASSQDREGQPQHF. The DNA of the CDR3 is TGTGCCAGCAGCCAAGATCGGGAGGGGCAGCCCCAGCATTTT.

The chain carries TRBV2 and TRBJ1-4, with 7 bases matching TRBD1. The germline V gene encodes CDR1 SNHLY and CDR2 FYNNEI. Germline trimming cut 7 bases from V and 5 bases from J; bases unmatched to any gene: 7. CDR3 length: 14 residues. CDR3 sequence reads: CASNGAGGNEKLFF. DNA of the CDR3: TGTGCCAGCAACGGCGCAGGGGGAAATGAAAAACTGTTTTTT.

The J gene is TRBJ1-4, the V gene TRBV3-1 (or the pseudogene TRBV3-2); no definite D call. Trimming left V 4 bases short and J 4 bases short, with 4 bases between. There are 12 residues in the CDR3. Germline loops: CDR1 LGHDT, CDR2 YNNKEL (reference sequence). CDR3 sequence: CASSRGNEKLFF. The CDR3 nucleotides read TGTGCCAGCAGCCGTGGTAATGAAAAACTGTTTTTT.

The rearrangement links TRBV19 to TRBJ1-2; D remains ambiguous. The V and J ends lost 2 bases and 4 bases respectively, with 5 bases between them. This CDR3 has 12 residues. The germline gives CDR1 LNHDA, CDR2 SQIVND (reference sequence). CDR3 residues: CASSIYGYGYTF. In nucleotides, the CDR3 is TGTGCCAGTAGTATATACGGCTATGGCTACACCTTC.

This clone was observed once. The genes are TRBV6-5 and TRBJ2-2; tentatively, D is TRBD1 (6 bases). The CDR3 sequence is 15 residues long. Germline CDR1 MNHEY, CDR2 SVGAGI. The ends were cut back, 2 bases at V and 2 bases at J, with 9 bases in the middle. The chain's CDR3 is CASSYGTPNTGELFF. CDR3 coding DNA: TGTGCCAGCAGTTACGGGACACCAAACACCGGGGAGCTGTTTTTT.

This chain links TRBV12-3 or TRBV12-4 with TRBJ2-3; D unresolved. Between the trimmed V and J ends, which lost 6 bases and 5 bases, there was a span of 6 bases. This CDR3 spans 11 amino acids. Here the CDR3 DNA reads TGTGCCAGCAGCCAAGTAGATACGCAGTATTTT. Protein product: CASSQVDTQYF.

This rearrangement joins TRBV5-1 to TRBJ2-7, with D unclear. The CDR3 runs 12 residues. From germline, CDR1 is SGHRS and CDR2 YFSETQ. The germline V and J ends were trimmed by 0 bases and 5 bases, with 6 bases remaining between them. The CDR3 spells CASSLDRDEQYF. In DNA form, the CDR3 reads TGCGCCAGCAGCTTGGACCGAGACGAGCAGTACTTC.